This T cell receptor beta chain comes out of a study of identical twins. TCRdb reprocessed the 5' RACE reads via MiXCR and lists one record per CDR3 protein. The repertoire includes 400,000 or so distinct CDR3 sequences, roughly 9% of them detected once, and under 9.5% sits in the top ten. The trim removed 5 bases at V and 7 bases at J, leaving 7 bases unmatched. The CDR3 loop spans 14 amino acids. Germline lookup yields CDR1 SGHDN and CDR2 FVKESK. This clonotype was counted between two and nine times. The sequencing input was naive T cells sorted from blood. The source is a woman aged 50 to 60 in good health. The chain couples TRBV14 to TRBJ2-3; 9 positions agree with TRBD2. The CDR3 nucleotides read TGTGCCAGCAGCTTATTAGCGGGAGTAAATACGCAGTATTTT. Its translation is CASSLLAGVNTQYF.